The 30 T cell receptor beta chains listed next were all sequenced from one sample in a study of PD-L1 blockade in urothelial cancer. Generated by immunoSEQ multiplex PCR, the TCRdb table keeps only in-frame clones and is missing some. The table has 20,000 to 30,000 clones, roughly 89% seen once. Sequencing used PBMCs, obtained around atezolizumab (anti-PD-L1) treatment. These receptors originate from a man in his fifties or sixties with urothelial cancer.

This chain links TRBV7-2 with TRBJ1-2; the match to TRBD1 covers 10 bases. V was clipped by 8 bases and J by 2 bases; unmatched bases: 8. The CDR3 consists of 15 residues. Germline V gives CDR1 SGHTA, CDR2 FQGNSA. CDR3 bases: TGTGCCAGCTCCCGCCCGGGACAGGGGAACTATGGCTACACCTTC. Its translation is CASSRPGQGNYGYTF. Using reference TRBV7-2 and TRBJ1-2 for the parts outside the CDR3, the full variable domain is GAGVSQSPSNKVTEKGKDVELRCDPISGHTALYWYRQSLGQGLEFLIYFQGNSAPDKSGLPSDRFSAERTGGSVSTLTIQRTQQEDSAVYLCASSRPGQGNYGYTFGSGTRLTVV.

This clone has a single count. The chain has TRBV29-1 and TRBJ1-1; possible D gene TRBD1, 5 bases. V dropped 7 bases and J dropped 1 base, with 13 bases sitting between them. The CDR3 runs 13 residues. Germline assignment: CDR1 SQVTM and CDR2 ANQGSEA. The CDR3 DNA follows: TGCAGCGCCGGGAGGGGTGGGAACACTGAAGCTTTCTTT. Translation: CSAGRGGNTEAFF.

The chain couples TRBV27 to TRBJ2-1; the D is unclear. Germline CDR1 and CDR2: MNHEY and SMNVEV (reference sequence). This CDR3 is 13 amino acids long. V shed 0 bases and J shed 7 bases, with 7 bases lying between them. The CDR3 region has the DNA TGTGCCAGCAGTTTATCGCAAGCAAATGAGCAGTTCTTC. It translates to CASSLSQANEQFF.

The CDR3, as DNA: TGTGCCAGCAGTTTATCCCGGGGGACTGAAGCTTTCTTT. Translated, it gives CASSLSRGTEAFF. The J gene is TRBJ1-1, the V gene TRBV7-3, with a possible D match to TRBD1 (5 bases). V lost 6 bases and J lost 5, with 13 bases in between. Per the germline V gene, CDR1 is SGHTA and CDR2 is FQGTGA. The CDR3 spans 13 residues.

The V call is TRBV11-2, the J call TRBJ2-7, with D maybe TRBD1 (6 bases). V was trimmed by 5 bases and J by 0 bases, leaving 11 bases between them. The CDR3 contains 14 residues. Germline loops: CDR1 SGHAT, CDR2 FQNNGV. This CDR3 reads CASSLGQSSYEQYF. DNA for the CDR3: TGTGCCAGCAGCCTCGGACAGAGCTCCTACGAGCAGTACTTC.

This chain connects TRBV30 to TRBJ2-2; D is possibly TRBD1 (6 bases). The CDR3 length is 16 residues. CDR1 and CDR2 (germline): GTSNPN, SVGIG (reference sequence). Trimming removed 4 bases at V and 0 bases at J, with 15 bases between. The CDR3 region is CAWIKEGTPNTGELFF. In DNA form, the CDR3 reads TGTGCCTGGATCAAAGAGGGGACACCGAACACCGGGGAGCTGTTTTTT.

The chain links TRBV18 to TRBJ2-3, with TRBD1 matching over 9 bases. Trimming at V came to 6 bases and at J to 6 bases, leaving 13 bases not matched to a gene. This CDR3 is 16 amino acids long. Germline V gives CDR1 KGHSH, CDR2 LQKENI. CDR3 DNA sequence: TGTGCCAGCTCGGCGGCAGGGACAGGGTTATGGGATACGCAGTATTTT. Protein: CASSAAGTGLWDTQYF.

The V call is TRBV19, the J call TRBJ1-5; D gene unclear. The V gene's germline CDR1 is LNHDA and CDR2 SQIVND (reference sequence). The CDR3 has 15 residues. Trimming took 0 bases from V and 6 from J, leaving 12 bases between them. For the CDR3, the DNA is TGTGCCAGTAGTATAGAGGCGGGGATTGGTCAGCCCCAGCATTTT. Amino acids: CASSIEAGIGQPQHF.

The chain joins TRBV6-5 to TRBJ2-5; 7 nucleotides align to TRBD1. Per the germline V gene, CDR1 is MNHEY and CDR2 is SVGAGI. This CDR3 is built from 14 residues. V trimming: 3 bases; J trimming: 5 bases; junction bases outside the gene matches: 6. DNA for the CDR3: TGTGCCAGCAGTTATGCAGGGGGATTGGAGACCCAGTACTTC. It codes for CASSYAGGLETQYF.

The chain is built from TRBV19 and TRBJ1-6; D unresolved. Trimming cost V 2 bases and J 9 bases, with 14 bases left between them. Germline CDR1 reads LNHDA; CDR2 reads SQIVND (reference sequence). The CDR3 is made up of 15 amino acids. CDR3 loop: CASSISLAPGSPLHF. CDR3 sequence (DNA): TGTGCCAGTAGTATAAGCCTCGCCCCGGGTTCACCCCTCCACTTT.

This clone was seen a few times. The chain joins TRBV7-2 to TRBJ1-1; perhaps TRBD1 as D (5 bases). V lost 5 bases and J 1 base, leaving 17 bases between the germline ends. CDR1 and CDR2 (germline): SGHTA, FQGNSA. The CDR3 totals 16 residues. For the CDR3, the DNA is TGTGCCAGCAGCCATATACCCATCGACAGGAACACTGAAGCTTTCTTT. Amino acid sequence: CASSHIPIDRNTEAFF.

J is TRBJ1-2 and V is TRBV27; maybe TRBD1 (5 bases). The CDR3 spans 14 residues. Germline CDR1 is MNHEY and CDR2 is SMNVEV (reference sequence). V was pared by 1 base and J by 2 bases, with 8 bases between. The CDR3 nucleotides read TGTGCCAGCAGTTTATTTGCAGGGAACTATGGCTACACCTTC. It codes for CASSLFAGNYGYTF.

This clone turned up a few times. The CDR3: CASSFRGLGSEAFF. CDR3 nucleotide sequence: TGTGCCAGCAGCTTCAGGGGGTTGGGCAGCGAAGCTTTCTTT. The chain uses TRBV5-4 and TRBJ1-1, with TRBD1 identical over 7 bases. V lost 2 bases to trimming and J lost 8 bases; unmatched junction nucleotides: 9. The V gene's germline CDR1 is SGHNT and CDR2 YYREEE (reference sequence). The length of the CDR3 is 14 residues.

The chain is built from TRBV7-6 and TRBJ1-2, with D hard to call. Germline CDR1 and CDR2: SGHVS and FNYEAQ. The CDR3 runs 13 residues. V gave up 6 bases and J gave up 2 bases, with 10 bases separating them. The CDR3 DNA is TGTGCCAGCAGTCTAGACGGGAACTATGGCTACACCTTC. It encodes CASSLDGNYGYTF.

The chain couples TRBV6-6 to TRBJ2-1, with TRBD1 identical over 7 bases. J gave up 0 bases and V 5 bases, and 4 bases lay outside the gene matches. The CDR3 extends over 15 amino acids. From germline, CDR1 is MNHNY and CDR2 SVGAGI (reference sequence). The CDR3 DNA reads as TGTGCCAGCAGTACCACAGGGGCCTCCTACAATGAGCAGTTCTTC. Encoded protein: CASSTTGASYNEQFF.

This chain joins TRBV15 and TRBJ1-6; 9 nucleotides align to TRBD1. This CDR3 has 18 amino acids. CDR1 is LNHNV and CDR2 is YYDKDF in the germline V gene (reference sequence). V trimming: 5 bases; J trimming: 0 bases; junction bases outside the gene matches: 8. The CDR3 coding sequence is TGTGCCACCAGCTCCCGGACAGGGGAAAGCTCCTATAATTCACCCCTCCACTTT. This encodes CATSSRTGESSYNSPLHF.

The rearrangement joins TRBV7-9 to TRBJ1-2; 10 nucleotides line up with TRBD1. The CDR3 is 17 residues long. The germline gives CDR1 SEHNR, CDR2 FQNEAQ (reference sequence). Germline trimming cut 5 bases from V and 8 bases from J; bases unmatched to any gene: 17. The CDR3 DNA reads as TGTGCCAGCAGCCCCCGACAGGGGGCAAGCACTATGAAGGGCTACACCTTC. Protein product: CASSPRQGASTMKGYTF.

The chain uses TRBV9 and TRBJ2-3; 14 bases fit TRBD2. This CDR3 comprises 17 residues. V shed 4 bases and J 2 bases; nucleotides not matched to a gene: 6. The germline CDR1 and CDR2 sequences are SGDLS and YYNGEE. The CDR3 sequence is CASSTRTSGRNTDTQYF. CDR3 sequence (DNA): TGTGCCAGCAGCACCCGGACTAGCGGGAGGAACACAGATACGCAGTATTTT.

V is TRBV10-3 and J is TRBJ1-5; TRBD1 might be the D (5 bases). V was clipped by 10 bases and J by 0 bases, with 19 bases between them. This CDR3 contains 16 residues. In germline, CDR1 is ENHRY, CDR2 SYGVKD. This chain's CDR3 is CATSPAGPYSNQPQHF. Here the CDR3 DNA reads TGTGCCACCTCTCCGGCAGGGCCCTATAGCAATCAGCCCCAGCATTTT.

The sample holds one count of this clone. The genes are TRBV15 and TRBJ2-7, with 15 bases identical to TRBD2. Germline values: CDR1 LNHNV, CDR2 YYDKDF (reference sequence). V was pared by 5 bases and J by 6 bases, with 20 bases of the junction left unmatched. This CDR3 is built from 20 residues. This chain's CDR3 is CATSQGLAGGHSPTRCEQYF. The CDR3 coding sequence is TGTGCCACCAGCCAGGGACTAGCGGGAGGCCACTCCCCTACACGCTGCGAGCAGTACTTC.

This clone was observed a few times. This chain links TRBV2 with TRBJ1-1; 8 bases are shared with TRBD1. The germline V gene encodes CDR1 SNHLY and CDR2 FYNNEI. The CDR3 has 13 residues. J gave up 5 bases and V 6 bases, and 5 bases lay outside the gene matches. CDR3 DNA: TGTGCCAGCAGGTTATGGACAGGGACTGAAGCTTTCTTT. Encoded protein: CASRLWTGTEAFF.

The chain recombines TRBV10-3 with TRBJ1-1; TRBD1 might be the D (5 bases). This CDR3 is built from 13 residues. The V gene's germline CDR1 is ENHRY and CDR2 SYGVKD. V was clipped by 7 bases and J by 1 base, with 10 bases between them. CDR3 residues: CAIMGRENTEAFF. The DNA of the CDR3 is TGTGCCATCATGGGCAGGGAGAACACTGAAGCTTTCTTT.

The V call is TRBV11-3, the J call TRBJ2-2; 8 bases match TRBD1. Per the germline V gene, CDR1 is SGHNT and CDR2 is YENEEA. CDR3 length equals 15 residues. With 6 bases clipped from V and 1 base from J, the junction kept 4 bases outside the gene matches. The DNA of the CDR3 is TGTGCCAGCAGTTTTGGACAGGGGAACACCGGGGAGCTGTTTTTT. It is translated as CASSFGQGNTGELFF.

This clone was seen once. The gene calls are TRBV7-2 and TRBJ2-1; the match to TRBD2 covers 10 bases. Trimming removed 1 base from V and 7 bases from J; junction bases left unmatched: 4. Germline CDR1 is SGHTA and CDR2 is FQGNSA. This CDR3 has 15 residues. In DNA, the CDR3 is TGTGCCAGCAGCTTAGGAGCTAGCGGGAGTAATGAGCAGTTCTTC. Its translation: CASSLGASGSNEQFF. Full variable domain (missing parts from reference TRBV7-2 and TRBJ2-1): GAGVSQSPSNKVTEKGKDVELRCDPISGHTALYWYRQSLGQGLEFLIYFQGNSAPDKSGLPSDRFSAERTGGSVSTLTIQRTQQEDSAVYLCASSLGASGSNEQFFGPGTRLTVL.

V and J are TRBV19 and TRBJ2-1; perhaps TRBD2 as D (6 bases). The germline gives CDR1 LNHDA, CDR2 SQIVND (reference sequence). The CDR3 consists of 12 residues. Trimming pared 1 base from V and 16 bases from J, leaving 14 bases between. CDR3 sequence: CASSIGNSGCFF. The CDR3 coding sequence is TGTGCCAGTAGTATAGGTAATAGCGGCTGTTTCTTC.

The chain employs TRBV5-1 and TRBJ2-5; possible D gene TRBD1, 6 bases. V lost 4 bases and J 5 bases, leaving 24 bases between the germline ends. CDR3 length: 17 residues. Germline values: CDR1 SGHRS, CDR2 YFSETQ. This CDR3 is CASSPWTAISTPETQYF. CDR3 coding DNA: TGCGCCAGCAGCCCATGGACAGCCATAAGTACCCCCGAGACCCAGTACTTC.

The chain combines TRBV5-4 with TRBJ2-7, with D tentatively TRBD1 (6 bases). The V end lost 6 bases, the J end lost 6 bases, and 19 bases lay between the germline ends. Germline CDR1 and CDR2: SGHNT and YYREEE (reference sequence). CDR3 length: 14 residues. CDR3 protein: CASINRQEPGEQYF. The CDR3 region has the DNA TGTGCCAGCATAAACCGACAGGAACCTGGCGAGCAGTACTTC.

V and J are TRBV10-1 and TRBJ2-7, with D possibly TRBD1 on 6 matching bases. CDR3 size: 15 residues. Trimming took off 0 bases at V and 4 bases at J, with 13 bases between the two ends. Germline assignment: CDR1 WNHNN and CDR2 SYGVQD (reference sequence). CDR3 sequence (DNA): TGCGCCAGCAGTGAGTCCACAGGGAGTTGGTACGAGCAGTACTTC. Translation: CASSESTGSWYEQYF.

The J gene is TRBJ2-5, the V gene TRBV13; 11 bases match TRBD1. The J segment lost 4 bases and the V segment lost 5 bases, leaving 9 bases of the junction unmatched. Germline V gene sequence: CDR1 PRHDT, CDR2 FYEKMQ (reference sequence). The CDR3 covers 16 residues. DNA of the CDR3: TGTGCCAGCAGCATTACAAGGACAGGGGGCGCAGAGACCCAGTACTTC. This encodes CASSITRTGGAETQYF.

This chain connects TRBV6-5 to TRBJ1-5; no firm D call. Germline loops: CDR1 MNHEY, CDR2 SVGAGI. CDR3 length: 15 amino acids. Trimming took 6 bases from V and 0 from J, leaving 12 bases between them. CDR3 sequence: CASSRKRDSNQPQHF. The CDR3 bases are TGTGCCAGCAGCCGGAAACGGGATAGCAATCAGCCCCAGCATTTT.